A selection of T cell receptor beta chains follows, all from one sample in a study of cytomegalovirus exposure and HLA in healthy donors. Profiling relied on immunoSEQ multiplex PCR, and the TCRdb table lists in-frame clones only, not all of them. The table counts 85,000 to 110,000 clones; roughly 3.5% lies in the top ten. Source material: PBMCs. Every receptor here comes from a man aged 40-49 years in good health and CMV-seronegative. Each CDR3 is given with its conserved first and last residue. The D gene is left open where the match is weak.

J	D	V	DNA	CDR3
TRBJ1-1	NA	TRBV6-5	TGTGCCAGCTGTGAGCGAATGAACACTGAAGCTTTCTTT	CASCERMNTEAFF
TRBJ1-5	NA	TRBV4-3	TGCGCCAGCAGCCAAGGCCGGTCGGGCAATCAGCCCCAGCATTTT	CASSQGRSGNQPQHF
TRBJ2-1	NA	TRBV11-2	TGTGCCAGCAGCCCTGGGAGGGGGTCCACTGAGCAGTTCTTC	CASSPGRGSTEQFF
TRBJ1-3	TRBD1	TRBV30	TGTGCCTGGAGTGCAATTGGTACAGGGGGAAAGGGGGTCTCTGGAAACACCATATATTTT	CAWSAIGTGGKGVSGNTIYF
TRBJ2-5	NA	TRBV6-1	TGTGCCAGCTCGAAGAGAGGGGGAGAGACCCAGTACTTC	CASSKRGGETQYF
TRBJ2-3	NA	TRBV9	TGTGCCAGCAGCGTAGGGCAGGGGATGATGGCCACAGATACGCAGTATTTT	CASSVGQGMMATDTQYF
TRBJ2-1	TRBD1	TRBV4-3	TGCGCCAGCAGCCAGAGACAGGGGATGGAGCAGTTCTTC	CASSQRQGMEQFF
TRBJ2-7	NA	TRBV7-9	TGTGCCAGCAGGGAGAGCTCCTACGAGCAGTACTTC	CASRESSYEQYF
TRBJ2-1	TRBD2	TRBV5-1	TGCGCCAGCAGCCCTAGCGGGAGCTCCTACAATGAGCAGTTCTTC	CASSPSGSSYNEQFF
TRBJ1-2	TRBD1	TRBV19	TGTGCCACCCGAAATCCGGGACAGGTTAATGATGGCTACACCTTC	CATRNPGQVNDGYTF